The present TCR beta chain was sequenced within a study of T cell changes during pregnancy in multiple sclerosis. Sequencing was performed with immunoSEQ multiplex PCR; in TCRdb, only in-frame clones are kept and a portion is missing. Of about 100,000 clones in the sample, 94% were seen once. CDR1 and CDR2 (germline): MNHNS, SASEGT. V lost 2 bases, J lost 0 bases, and 7 bases lay in between. CDR3 length: 14 amino acids. The V and J genes are TRBV6-1 and TRBJ2-5; D unclear. The sample consisted of peripheral blood, taken before pregnancy. This TCR derives from a female donor with multiple sclerosis, enrolled in a pregnancy study. CDR3: CASSERVYQETQYF. CDR3 in DNA: TGTGCCAGCAGTGAACGGGTGTACCAAGAGACCCAGTACTTC.